What follows are 22 T cell receptor beta chains derived from one specimen sequenced in a study of regulatory and conventional T cells in RAG deficiency. Genomic DNA came from blood conventional CD4+ T cells gated CD25-low CD127-high. Measured with immunoSEQ multiplex PCR; TCRdb has only the in-frame clones, and not every one. This table holds around 30,000 clones, about 95% found once. This sample was shared with a second study, whose subject was regulatory T cells. From that paper: Amplification used 52 TRBV primers and 13 TRBJ primers.

The sequencing input was CD25- CD4+ T cells sorted from blood. All receptors derive from a human donor in good health.

The chain couples TRBV11-3 to TRBJ2-6; D is unresolved. With 2 bases removed from V and 2 bases from J, the gap between germline ends came to 7 bases. The germline V gene has CDR1 SGHNT and CDR2 YENEEA. CDR3 size: 15 residues. CDR3 sequence (DNA): TGTGCCAGCAGCTTATCGTACACTGGGGCCAACGTCCTGACTTTC. Encoded protein: CASSLSYTGANVLTF.

The rearrangement links TRBV11-2 to TRBJ1-1; 8 positions agree with TRBD1. The germline gives CDR1 SGHAT, CDR2 FQNNGV. The CDR3 spans 16 residues. V dropped 5 bases and J dropped 4; count of bases not matched to a gene: 12. The CDR3 sequence is CASSPRPAGGFTEAFF. The CDR3 nucleotides are TGTGCCAGCAGCCCCCGGCCCGCAGGGGGCTTCACTGAAGCTTTCTTT.

The V call is TRBV30, the J call TRBJ1-5; maybe TRBD1 (5 bases). The CDR3 length is 13 residues. Per the germline V gene, CDR1 is GTSNPN and CDR2 is SVGIG (reference sequence). Trimming stripped 0 bases from V and 7 bases from J, with 10 bases between. CDR3 coding DNA: TGTGCCTGGAGTGTAGCGGGGGACCAGCCCCAGCATTTT. Amino acid sequence: CAWSVAGDQPQHF.

This clone occurred once. V and J are TRBV5-1 and TRBJ1-4; 7 bases are shared with TRBD1. CDR3 length: 15 amino acids. With 4 bases clipped from V and 5 bases from J, the junction kept 8 bases outside the gene matches. Per the germline V gene, CDR1 is SGHRS and CDR2 is YFSETQ. The CDR3 spells CASSDDRDLNEKLFF. Written as DNA, the CDR3 is TGCGCCAGCAGCGACGACAGGGACCTAAATGAAAAACTGTTTTTT. Together with reference TRBV5-1 and TRBJ1-4, the CDR3 gives the full variable domain: KAGVTQTPRYLIKTRGQQVTLSCSPISGHRSVSWYQQTPGQGLQFLFEYFSETQRNKGNFPGRFSGRQFSNSRSEMNVSTLELGDSALYLCASSDDRDLNEKLFFGSGTQLSVL.

The V and J genes are TRBV5-1 and TRBJ2-7, with D uncertain. Trimming left V 4 bases short and J 0 bases short, with 14 bases between. Per the germline V gene, CDR1 is SGHRS and CDR2 is YFSETQ. The CDR3 consists of 15 residues. DNA for the CDR3: TGCGCCAGCAGCCTCGGTGAACGGAGCTCCTACGAGCAGTACTTC. Translating gives CASSLGERSSYEQYF.

CDR3 in DNA: TGCAGCGTTGGGGACAGGGGGCTCAAGGGCTACACCTTC. It encodes CSVGDRGLKGYTF. The chain is built from TRBV29-1 and TRBJ1-2, with 12 positions matching TRBD1. The CDR3 has 13 residues. Germline CDR1 and CDR2: SQVTM and ANQGSEA. V dropped 4 bases and J dropped 8; count of bases not matched to a gene: 5.

The rearrangement uses TRBV10-2 and TRBJ1-1; D gene uncertain. Trimming removed 0 bases at V and 0 bases at J, with 8 bases between. This CDR3 is built from 15 residues. The germline gives CDR1 WSHSY, CDR2 SAAADI. CDR3 protein: CASSESLAMNTEAFF. As DNA, the CDR3 is TGCGCCAGCAGTGAGTCGCTGGCCATGAACACTGAAGCTTTCTTT.

The chain carries TRBV7-3 and TRBJ2-5; 9 bases match TRBD2. CDR1 is SGHTA and CDR2 is FQGTGA in the germline V gene. The trim removed 2 bases at V and 5 bases at J, leaving 9 bases unmatched. The CDR3 spans 16 residues. The CDR3 nucleotides read TGTGCCAGCAGCTTAGTGGCTAGCGGGAAGCAGGAGACCCAGTACTTC. Encoded protein: CASSLVASGKQETQYF.

This chain uses TRBV10-3 with TRBJ1-2; 8 positions match TRBD1. Trimming at V came to 2 bases and at J to 8 bases, leaving 4 bases not matched to a gene. The CDR3 has 13 amino acids. Germline V gene sequence: CDR1 ENHRY, CDR2 SYGVKD. The DNA of the CDR3 is TGTGCCATCAGTGAGGGACAGGGCCGCGGCTACACCTTC. It yields the protein CAISEGQGRGYTF.

This rearrangement joins TRBV5-4 to TRBJ1-2; maybe TRBD1 (6 bases). The CDR3 is 12 residues long. V was pared by 7 bases and J by 5 bases, with 12 bases between. The V gene's germline CDR1 is SGHNT and CDR2 YYREEE (reference sequence). CDR3 amino acids: CASHEGGYGYTF. DNA of the CDR3: TGTGCCAGCCACGAGGGGGGGTATGGCTACACCTTC.

This rearrangement joins TRBV29-1 to TRBJ2-7; 7 nucleotides match TRBD1. The CDR3 is 12 amino acids. The V gene's germline CDR1 is SQVTM and CDR2 ANQGSEA. The DNA for the CDR3 is TGCAGTTTTACAGGGGCGAGGTACGAGCAGTACTTC. The encoded protein is CSFTGARYEQYF.

The V call is TRBV15, the J call TRBJ2-7, with D uncertain. The V end was cut by 0 bases, the J end by 2 bases, with 8 bases between. The CDR3 is made up of 14 amino acids. The V gene's germline CDR1 is LNHNV and CDR2 YYDKDF (reference sequence). The CDR3 DNA sequence: TGTGCCACCAGCAGAGATCAGTACCCCTACGAGCAGTACTTC. Residues: CATSRDQYPYEQYF.

J is TRBJ2-7 and V is TRBV4-1, with D maybe TRBD2 (7 bases). The CDR3 loop spans 17 amino acids. Germline V lookup: CDR1 MGHRA, CDR2 YSYEKL. V lost 5 bases and J 2 bases, leaving 22 bases between the germline ends. The chain's CDR3 is CASSVRGVGRGPYEQYF. Here the CDR3 DNA reads TGCGCCAGCAGCGTCCGGGGGGTGGGCAGGGGACCCTACGAGCAGTACTTC.

The chain links TRBV5-4 to TRBJ1-6; 8 nucleotides agree with TRBD1. Germline lookup yields CDR1 SGHNT and CDR2 YYREEE (reference sequence). V shed 3 bases and J 7 bases; nucleotides not matched to a gene: 6. CDR3 length equals 15 residues. The CDR3 reads CASSSRTGMNSPLHF. The CDR3 coding sequence is TGTGCCAGCAGCTCCCGGACAGGGATGAATTCACCCCTCCACTTT.

The rearrangement joins TRBV6-5 to TRBJ1-1; 7 bases are shared with TRBD1. The J segment lost 1 base and the V segment lost 6 bases, leaving 5 bases of the junction unmatched. The CDR3 runs 14 residues. Germline V lookup: CDR1 MNHEY, CDR2 SVGAGI. CDR3: CASSQDRRNTEAFF. CDR3 coding DNA: TGTGCCAGCAGCCAGGACAGGCGGAACACTGAAGCTTTCTTT.

The chain is built from TRBV6-6 and TRBJ1-2, with a tentative D call TRBD1 (6 bases). The germline V gene encodes CDR1 MNHNY and CDR2 SVGAGI (reference sequence). V was clipped by 5 bases and J by 2 bases, with 12 bases between them. This CDR3 is 14 amino acids long. CDR3 amino acids: CASSLGDTNYGYTF. The CDR3 region has the DNA TGTGCCAGCAGTCTTGGGGACACGAACTATGGCTACACCTTC.

The J gene is TRBJ2-7, the V gene TRBV5-1, with TRBD1 as a possible D gene (6 bases). The CDR3 is made up of 16 amino acids. Trimming removed 2 bases from V and 0 bases from J, with 15 bases in between. Germline CDR1 and CDR2: SGHRS and YFSETQ. CDR3 protein: CASSFRDKSLSYEQYF. CDR3 in DNA: TGCGCCAGCAGCTTCCGGGACAAGTCCCTCTCCTACGAGCAGTACTTC.

The rearrangement joins TRBV6-5 to TRBJ1-2, with TRBD1 matching over 11 bases. Losses at the gene ends were 6 bases for V and 8 bases for J; bases not matched to a gene: 5. The CDR3 is made up of 13 amino acids. Germline lookup yields CDR1 MNHEY and CDR2 SVGAGI. This CDR3 reads CASSPDRGLGYTF. In DNA form, the CDR3 reads TGTGCCAGCAGCCCGGACAGGGGGCTAGGCTACACCTTC.

The chain links TRBV5-6 to TRBJ1-2, with 7 bases aligning to TRBD1. Germline CDR1 reads SGHDT; CDR2 reads YYEEEE. Trimming removed 0 bases from V and 8 bases from J; junction bases left unmatched: 4. This CDR3 is built from 13 residues. CDR3 amino acids: CASSLEGARGYTF. Here the CDR3 DNA reads TGTGCCAGCAGCTTGGAGGGGGCCCGGGGCTACACCTTC.

The V gene is TRBV7-3, the J gene TRBJ1-1; a possible D gene is TRBD1 (5 bases). V gave up 5 bases and J gave up 3 bases, with 16 bases separating them. The germline V gene encodes CDR1 SGHTA and CDR2 FQGTGA. The CDR3 has 15 residues. CDR3 sequence (DNA): TGTGCCAGCAGCCCAAGGGCTGGGGGGGACACTGAAGCTTTCTTT. Translation gives CASSPRAGGDTEAFF.

The chain has TRBV5-1 and TRBJ1-2; D might be TRBD1 (6 bases). The CDR3 extends over 16 amino acids. Trimming removed 6 bases at V and 4 bases at J, with 22 bases between. Germline loops: CDR1 SGHRS, CDR2 YFSETQ. The DNA for the CDR3 is TGCGCCAGCAACGAGGTCATGGGGGCCTCTGGCTATGGCTACACCTTC. Protein sequence: CASNEVMGASGYGYTF.

The count of this clone is one. The gene calls are TRBV9 and TRBJ2-3; 9 bases match TRBD2. The trim removed 0 bases at V and 0 bases at J, leaving 5 bases unmatched. CDR3 length: 17 residues. Germline CDR1 reads SGDLS; CDR2 reads YYNGEE. CDR3 nucleotide sequence: TGTGCCAGCAGCGTAGCTACGACTAGCGGAAGCACAGATACGCAGTATTTT. Translated, it gives CASSVATTSGSTDTQYF.